The source of this T cell receptor (beta chain) is a study of blood T cell repertoires in COVID-19. Study details: Samples of COVID-19 (acute and convalescent) were obtained from the United States, Italy and Spain.

CDR1 is MNHNS, CDR2 SASEGT, per germline. The CDR3 is made up of 15 amino acids. V was trimmed by 1 base and J by 7 bases, leaving 14 bases between them. Participant-given clinical history determined each cohort assignment. Data came from immunoSEQ multiplex PCR; TCRdb stores just in-frame clones and leaves some out. The sample carries under 250,000 clones, 80% to 90% recorded once. The V gene is TRBV6-1, the J gene TRBJ1-5; tentative D call: TRBD1 (5 bases). The receptor was derived from a young woman in a cohort exposed to, infected with or recovered from COVID-19 (not recorded which). The sequenced material came from PBMCs or T cells enriched from blood (not recorded which). The CDR3 bases are TGTGCCAGCAGTGAAGTGGGGTATGGGGGGCAGCCCCAGCATTTT. It specifies CASSEVGYGGQPQHF.